The source of this T cell receptor (beta chain) is a study of blood T cell repertoires in COVID-19. Whole-study context: Samples of COVID-19 (acute and convalescent) were obtained from the United States, Italy and Spain. In each case, the material was cDNA or gDNA derived from T cells, B-cell-depleted T cells, or PBMCs.

Original analysis: Amplification with reference gene primers provided the estimates of nucleated cell counts. Produced via immunoSEQ multiplex PCR; TCRdb's table is partial and in-frame only. The V and J calls and clone size are taken from that table; D and trimming were inferred from the DNA. In the table there are a few hundred thousand clones, 70% to 90% of which are singletons. Before being deemed recovered, Cohort 3 donors had two negative PCRs, clearance, or symptom resolution. Sequencing was done on a sample of PBMCs or T cells enriched from blood (not recorded which). This receptor was obtained from a man aged 25 to 40 who had recovered from COVID-19.

The CDR3 reads CASSIPLLARGIGSTGELFF. CDR3 DNA sequence: TGTGCCAGTAGTATACCCCTTCTTGCTCGGGGTATCGGGAGTACCGGGGAGCTGTTTTTT. The chain couples TRBV19 to TRBJ2-2, with D possibly matching TRBD2 (6 bases). This CDR3 has 20 amino acids. Germline V CDR1 and CDR2: LNHDA, SQIVND (reference sequence). The V end lost 2 bases, the J end lost 5 bases, and 27 bases lay between the germline ends. The whole variable domain, remainder taken from reference TRBV19 and TRBJ2-2, is DGGITQSPKYLFRKEGQNVTLSCEQNLNHDAMYWYRQDPGQGLRLIYYSQIVNDFQKGDIAEGYSVSREKKESFPLTVTSAQKNPTAFYLCASSIPLLARGIGSTGELFFGEGSRLTVL.